This T cell receptor (beta chain) derives from a study of T cell changes during pregnancy in multiple sclerosis (dated by TCRdb to 2018 to 2020). In the study overall: The study examined how the T cell repertoire changed over the course of pregnancy in women with multiple sclerosis.

In regard to this clone: The clone's antigen remains unknown. Base-call qualities are not available, and no considerably larger clone is one nucleotide away.

Libraries were built with the immunoSEQ multiplex PCR assay. In TCRdb, the immuneACCESS table is reduced to in-frame sequences with V and J assigned. These tables do not hold every clone; where another copy was compared, an unresolved V gene accounts for under half, and the others remain unexplained. This sample is represented by 75,000 to 80,000 clones; just under 95% of them were singletons. Around 0.7% of the sample belongs to the ten largest clones. The CDR3 runs 18 amino acids, cysteine and phenylalanine included. The DNA shown is the 54-base CDR3, in frame from base 1. The junction shows trimming of 5 bases on V and 4 bases on J, plus 26 bases between the germline ends. Sequences SGHDN (CDR1) and FVKESK (CDR2) are obtained from the germline V gene.

Sequences were derived from peripheral blood, sampled in the second trimester of pregnancy. The source is a female donor in good health, enrolled as a control in a pregnancy study. Recombination connected TRBV14 to TRBJ2-5; matching of 6 bases hints at TRBD1 as the D gene. The DNA is TGTGCCAGCAGCACCCTGCGAATAGGGGGTTTACTAGGAGAGACCCAGTACTTC. This sequence encodes CASSTLRIGGLLGETQYF.